This T cell receptor beta chain came from a study of CXCR3-negative and CXCR3-positive naive CD8 T cells. Study findings and constraints: Memory cells differed in TRBV-TRBJ usage, but naive CXCR3-negative and CXCR3-positive cells had similar usage.

In regard to this clonotype: As yet, its antigen is unknown.

5' RACE that incorporated UMI labels was used to prepare the TRB cDNA libraries. TCRdb re-called the 5' RACE reads and shows each CDR3 protein once, DNA omitted. This sample's clone table lists about 120,000 distinct CDR3 sequences. The TCR sequence derives from a human donor in good health. Some clones in this sample may be carry-over from other donors' samples. The sample consisted of naive CXCR3- CD8+ T cells from blood. The subset here: CD45RO-CCR7+CD27+CD95- naive CD8+ T cells lacking CXCR3 (TNR3-).

This CDR3 reads CASSFGGDEQYF. The chain has TRBV11-2 and TRBJ2-7; checking the TCRdb D call of TRBD1 is not possible without DNA. CDR1 and CDR2 from the germline V gene are SGHAT and FQNNGV. The CDR3 consists of 12 residues.